The 25 T cell receptor beta chains reported below all come from one sample, sequenced in a study of siplizumab effects on memory and regulatory T cells. Assay: immunoSEQ multiplex PCR; the TCRdb copy retains only in-frame clones and omits some. The table shows approximately 60,000 clones, with around 79% occurring only once. Sequencing was performed on memory CD4+ T cells sorted from blood. These receptors originate from a human donor in good health.

The V and J genes are TRBV27 and TRBJ1-3, with TRBD1 matching over 7 bases. This CDR3 has 16 residues. Looked up from germline, CDR1 is MNHEY and CDR2 is SMNVEV (reference sequence). V lost 0 bases and J lost 4; bases outside the gene matches: 6. The DNA of the CDR3 is TGTGCCAGCAGTTTATCTCACAGGGGACCAGGAAACACCATATATTTT. This gives the protein CASSLSHRGPGNTIYF.

The chain combines TRBV6-5 with TRBJ2-2; D call uncertain. V was clipped by 8 bases and J by 0 bases, with 7 bases between them. Germline CDR1 and CDR2: MNHEY and SVGAGI. This CDR3 contains 13 residues. CDR3 amino acids: CASSTANTGELFF. In DNA, the CDR3 is TGTGCCAGCTCTACAGCGAACACCGGGGAGCTGTTTTTT.

About this clone itself: One junction end disagrees with the germline gene, perhaps due to a read error. This chain links TRBV5-1 with TRBJ1-1, with D possibly being TRBD1 (6 bases). The CDR3 length is 14 residues. Germline CDR1 is SGHRS and CDR2 is YFSETQ. CDR3 residues: CASTLNGGLTEAFF. The DNA for the CDR3 is TGCGCCAGCACCTTGAACGGGGGGCTCACTGAAGCTTTCTTT.

V is TRBV6-5 and J is TRBJ2-5; possibly TRBD1 or TRBD2 for D (5 bases each). Trimming removed 8 bases at V and 8 bases at J, with 15 bases between. The V gene's germline CDR1 is MNHEY and CDR2 SVGAGI. There are 12 residues in the CDR3. The chain's CDR3 is CASGDGLVTQYF. For the CDR3, the DNA is TGTGCCAGCGGGGACGGCCTGGTTACCCAGTACTTC.

This clone was seen only once. The chain combines TRBV10-2 with TRBJ1-5; D possibly corresponds to TRBD1 (5 bases). The germline V gene has CDR1 WSHSY and CDR2 SAAADI. V was clipped by 10 bases and J by 3 bases, with 16 bases between them. CDR3 size: 14 residues. Here the CDR3 DNA reads TGCGCCACCCTCGGGGGGTTTCTCAATCAGCCCCAGCATTTT. Translation gives CATLGGFLNQPQHF.

The V gene is TRBV7-2, the J gene TRBJ1-3; perhaps TRBD1 as D (5 bases). The CDR3 runs 14 residues. Trimming cost V 2 bases and J 2 bases, with 7 bases left between them. Germline V gene lookup returns CDR1 SGHTA and CDR2 FQGNSA. Written as DNA, the CDR3 is TGTGCCAGCAGCTTAACAGGTGCTGGAAACACCATATATTTT. This codes for CASSLTGAGNTIYF.

V is TRBV7-6 and J is TRBJ2-3; no clear D gene. The CDR3 spans 15 residues. Trimming removed 3 bases from V and 2 bases from J, with 12 bases in between. Germline assignment: CDR1 SGHVS and CDR2 FNYEAQ. The CDR3 sequence is CASSFNKGYTDTQYF. CDR3 nucleotide sequence: TGTGCCAGCAGCTTTAATAAAGGGTACACAGATACGCAGTATTTT.

This clone was recorded a few times. The chain recombines TRBV7-2 with TRBJ1-1; D remains unclear. Deletions cut 5 bases from V and 5 bases from J, with 12 bases between. Per the germline V gene, CDR1 is SGHTA and CDR2 is FQGNSA. The length of the CDR3 is 13 residues. The CDR3 DNA reads as TGTGCCAGCAGCCCCGAATGGGCGACTGAAGCTTTCTTT. This translates into CASSPEWATEAFF.

This chain joins TRBV10-3 and TRBJ2-1; D is unclear. Trimming stripped 4 bases from V and 9 bases from J, with 10 bases between. Germline CDR1 reads ENHRY; CDR2 reads SYGVKD. This CDR3 has 12 residues. CDR3 bases: TGTGCCATCAGTGTTAATAGTCGTGAGCAGTTCTTC. The encoded protein is CAISVNSREQFF.

DNA for the CDR3: TGCGCCAGCACCCCCGGTGGCACCGGGGAGCTGTTTTTT. This encodes CASTPGGTGELFF. The chain is built from TRBV10-1 and TRBJ2-2; D is uncertain. Germline lookup yields CDR1 WNHNN and CDR2 SYGVQD (reference sequence). Trimming removed 7 bases from V and 4 bases from J, with 10 bases in between. This CDR3 region has 13 residues.

The chain employs TRBV5-6 and TRBJ2-5; D may match TRBD1 or TRBD2 (5 bases each). Germline V CDR1 and CDR2: SGHDT, YYEEEE. The V end was cut by 3 bases, the J end by 3 bases, with 18 bases between. This CDR3 region has 16 residues. The CDR3 region has the DNA TGTGCCAGCAGCTATCCCGGTGGGGGTGTAGAAGAGACCCAGTACTTC. Translated, it gives CASSYPGGGVEETQYF.

The rearrangement links TRBV6-1 to TRBJ1-5; possible D gene TRBD1, 5 bases. Looked up from germline, CDR1 is MNHNS and CDR2 is SASEGT. The CDR3 runs to 17 residues. With 2 bases removed from V and 3 bases from J, the gap between germline ends came to 17 bases. In nucleotides, the CDR3 is TGTGCCAGCAGTGAACGAGTTAGGGGAGGCGACAATCAGCCCCAGCATTTT. This translates into CASSERVRGGDNQPQHF.

The chain employs TRBV19 and TRBJ1-3, with TRBD1 as a possible D gene (5 bases). Trimming cost V 4 bases and J 7 bases, with 20 bases left between them. The CDR3 length is 16 residues. In germline, CDR1 is LNHDA, CDR2 SQIVND (reference sequence). The CDR3 DNA reads TGTGCCAGTAGTAACGACCGGGACGGCCTGTGGAACACCATATATTTT. Amino acid sequence: CASSNDRDGLWNTIYF.

The J gene is TRBJ1-5, the V gene TRBV28; D not certain. CDR3 length: 12 residues. The germline gives CDR1 MDHEN, CDR2 SYDVKM. V was cut by 5 bases and J by 9 bases, with 11 bases left in between. The CDR3 DNA reads TGTGCCAGCAGTCCCTTGGGCCGGCCCCAGCATTTT. It yields the protein CASSPLGRPQHF.

The chain couples TRBV28 to TRBJ1-2; tentatively, D is TRBD1 (5 bases). The CDR3 contains 14 residues. Germline V lookup: CDR1 MDHEN, CDR2 SYDVKM. Trimming pared 5 bases from V and 2 bases from J, leaving 12 bases between. The CDR3 here is CASSHHQGNYGYTF. In DNA form, the CDR3 reads TGTGCCAGCAGTCACCACCAGGGAAACTATGGCTACACCTTC.

The rearrangement uses TRBV27 and TRBJ1-4, with 7 bases fitting TRBD1. J lost 0 bases, V lost 6 bases, and 10 bases had no gene match. Germline values: CDR1 MNHEY, CDR2 SMNVEV (reference sequence). The CDR3 loop spans 17 amino acids. This chain's CDR3 is CASRRDSNFATNEKLFF. The CDR3 coding sequence is TGTGCCAGCAGGCGGGACAGTAACTTTGCAACTAATGAAAAACTGTTTTTT.

The chain recombines TRBV2 with TRBJ1-6; tentatively, D is TRBD1 (5 bases). This CDR3 comprises 19 residues. V dropped 2 bases and J dropped 9 bases, with 26 bases sitting between them. Germline lookup yields CDR1 SNHLY and CDR2 FYNNEI. Here the CDR3 reads CASSEPPLGLAGSGSPLHF. In nucleotides, the CDR3 is TGTGCCAGCAGTGAACCTCCTTTGGGGTTGGCAGGGAGCGGTTCACCCCTCCACTTT.

This chain joins TRBV15 and TRBJ2-7, with D maybe TRBD1 (6 bases). This CDR3 is built from 17 residues. The V gene's germline CDR1 is LNHNV and CDR2 YYDKDF (reference sequence). V lost 4 bases and J 3 bases, leaving 22 bases between the germline ends. Here the CDR3 DNA reads TGTGCCACCAGCAAAGGTCCCGTACGGACAGACGACTACGAGCAGTACTTC. This sequence encodes CATSKGPVRTDDYEQYF.

The genes are TRBV28 and TRBJ2-1; D tentatively fits TRBD1 or TRBD2 (5 bases each). The CDR3 has 14 residues. The germline V and J ends were trimmed by 5 bases and 4 bases, with 12 bases remaining between them. From germline, CDR1 is MDHEN and CDR2 SYDVKM. The CDR3 nucleotides read TGTGCCAGCAGTCCAAGAGAGGGGTACAATGAGCAGTTCTTC. Its translation: CASSPREGYNEQFF.

The chain links TRBV28 to TRBJ1-1; possibly TRBD1 for D (6 bases). The CDR3 is 14 residues long. The V end lost 6 bases, the J end lost 4 bases, and 15 bases lay between the germline ends. Germline values: CDR1 MDHEN, CDR2 SYDVKM. CDR3 in amino acids: CASRGPRQATEAFF. Here the CDR3 DNA reads TGTGCCAGCAGAGGGCCGCGACAGGCCACTGAAGCTTTCTTT.

This clone was seen a handful of times. This rearrangement joins TRBV5-4 to TRBJ1-2, with D possibly being TRBD1 (6 bases). The germline V gene encodes CDR1 SGHNT and CDR2 YYREEE (reference sequence). The V end was cut by 2 bases, the J end by 4 bases, with 15 bases between. The CDR3 runs to 15 residues. CDR3 bases: TGTGCCAGCAGCTTTGCGGACAGAACAATCTATGGCTACACCTTC. Its protein is CASSFADRTIYGYTF. The full variable domain, in which reference TRBV5-4 and TRBJ1-2 provide the parts outside the CDR3, is ETGVTQSPTHLIKTRGQQVTLRCSSQSGHNTVSWYQQALGQGPQFIFQYYREEENGRGNFPPRFSGLQFPNYSSELNVNALELDDSALYLCASSFADRTIYGYTFGSGTRLTVV.

This clone occurred once. This rearrangement joins TRBV19 to TRBJ1-1; 8 bases match TRBD1. The CDR3 consists of 13 residues. Trimming cost V 6 bases and J 1 base; bases outside gene matches: 1. Germline V gene sequence: CDR1 LNHDA, CDR2 SQIVND (reference sequence). DNA for the CDR3: TGTGCCAGTAGGGACAGGGCGAACACTGAAGCTTTCTTT. Translated, it gives CASRDRANTEAFF.

V usage is TRBV7-9 and J usage is TRBJ2-7, with 8 bases that match TRBD2. The CDR3 contains 17 residues. V was pared by 1 base and J by 5 bases, with 13 bases of the junction left unmatched. Germline V gives CDR1 SEHNR, CDR2 FQNEAQ (reference sequence). CDR3 residues: CASSLGKRGLTWDEQYF. The CDR3 nucleotides read TGTGCCAGCAGCTTAGGAAAGCGGGGGCTCACTTGGGACGAGCAGTACTTC.

The V gene is TRBV19, the J gene TRBJ2-5, with 7 bases matching TRBD1. This CDR3 has 13 residues. CDR1 and CDR2 (germline): LNHDA, SQIVND (reference sequence). After removal of 4 bases from V and 4 bases from J, the junction contained 3 bases not matched to a gene. CDR3 bases: TGTGCCAGTAGTAAACAGGGGAGAGAGACCCAGTACTTC. The encoded protein is CASSKQGRETQYF.

The chain recombines TRBV5-1 with TRBJ2-2, with a tentative D call TRBD2 (5 bases). This CDR3 has 15 amino acids. Germline CDR1 and CDR2: SGHRS and YFSETQ. Trimming shortened V by 5 bases and J by 5 bases, and 16 bases separated the two germline ends. The CDR3 reads CASSFLAGGTGELFF. The CDR3 coding sequence is TGCGCCAGCAGTTTTCTGGCAGGAGGAACCGGGGAGCTGTTTTTT. Full variable domain (outside the CDR3, taken from reference TRBV5-1 and TRBJ2-2): KAGVTQTPRYLIKTRGQQVTLSCSPISGHRSVSWYQQTPGQGLQFLFEYFSETQRNKGNFPGRFSGRQFSNSRSEMNVSTLELGDSALYLCASSFLAGGTGELFFGEGSRLTVL.